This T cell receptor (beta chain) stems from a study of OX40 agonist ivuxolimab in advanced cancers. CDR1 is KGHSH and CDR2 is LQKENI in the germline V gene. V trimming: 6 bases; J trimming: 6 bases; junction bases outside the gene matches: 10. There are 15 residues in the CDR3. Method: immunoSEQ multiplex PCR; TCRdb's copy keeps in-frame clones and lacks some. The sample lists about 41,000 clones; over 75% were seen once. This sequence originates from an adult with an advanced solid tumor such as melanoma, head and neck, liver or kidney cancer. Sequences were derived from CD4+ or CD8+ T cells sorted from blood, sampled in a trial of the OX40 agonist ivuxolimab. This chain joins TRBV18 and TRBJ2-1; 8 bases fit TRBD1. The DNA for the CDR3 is TGTGCCAGCTCGTCAGACAGGGGAGGTTCCAATGAGCAGTTCTTC. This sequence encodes CASSSDRGGSNEQFF.